What follows is one T cell receptor (beta chain) and its context. The antigen remains undetermined. The data derive from a study of T cells in localized non-small cell lung cancer. Generated by immunoSEQ multiplex PCR, the TCRdb table keeps only in-frame clones and is missing some. The sample consists of tens of thousands of clones, roughly 81% of them appearing once. Germline-derived CDR1 and CDR2 are KGHSH and LQKENI. The CDR3 spans 15 residues. V gave up 4 bases and J gave up 1 base; unmatched junction bases: 4. Regarding the study as a whole: Investigators sequenced only a single tumor region, leaving heterogeneity possible. Longer overall survival accompanied higher blood T cell density. Of the tissues analyzed, uninvolved adjacent lung showed maximal T cell clonality, greater than tumor. Among the top 100 tumor clones, a median 57 appeared in adjacent lung.

The V gene is TRBV18, the J gene TRBJ1-5; TRBD1 matches at 7 bases. The clonotype comes from a man aged 40 to 69 with stage I lung adenocarcinoma. This specimen consisted of peripheral blood, obtained before any cancer treatment. CDR3 DNA: TGTGCCAGCTCACAAGTGGGACAGAGCAATCAGCCCCAGCATTTT. It encodes CASSQVGQSNQPQHF.